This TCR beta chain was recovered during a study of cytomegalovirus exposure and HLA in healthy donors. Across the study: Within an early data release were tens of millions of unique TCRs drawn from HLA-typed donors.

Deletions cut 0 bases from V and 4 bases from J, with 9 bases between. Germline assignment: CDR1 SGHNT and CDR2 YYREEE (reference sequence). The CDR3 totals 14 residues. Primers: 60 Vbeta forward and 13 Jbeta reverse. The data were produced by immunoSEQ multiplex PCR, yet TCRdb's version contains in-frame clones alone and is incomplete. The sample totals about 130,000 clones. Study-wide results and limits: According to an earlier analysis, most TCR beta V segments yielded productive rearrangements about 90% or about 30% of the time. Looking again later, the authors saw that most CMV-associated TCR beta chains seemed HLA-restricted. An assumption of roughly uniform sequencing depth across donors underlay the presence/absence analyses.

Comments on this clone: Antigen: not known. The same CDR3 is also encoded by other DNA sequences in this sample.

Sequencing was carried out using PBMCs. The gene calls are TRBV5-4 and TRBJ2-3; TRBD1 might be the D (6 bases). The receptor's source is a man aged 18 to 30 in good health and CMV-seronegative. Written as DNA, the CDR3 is TGTGCCAGCAGCTTGGAGCAGGGGTCAGATACGCAGTATTTT. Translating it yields CASSLEQGSDTQYF.